This TCR beta chain was observed in a study of T cell responses to AZD1222 COVID-19 vaccine. Of note for this clone: Its antigen remains unidentified.

The study, taken as a whole, reports: Donors were largely white British and mainly female; clonal diversity was possibly underestimated. In all cases, repertoires were sampled only after the peak T cell response. Spike-specific TCR breadth and depth went up after people got two AZD1222 doses.

Libraries were prepared by immunoSEQ multiplex PCR; TCRdb keeps only in-frame clonotypes and omits some of them. The table has about 160,000 clones, roughly 90% seen once. The CDR3 has 15 residues. The ends were cut back, 3 bases at V and 3 bases at J, with 12 bases in the middle. CDR1 is SEHNR, CDR2 FQNEAQ, per germline (reference sequence). Pooling covered second doses at about 4 or about 12 weeks. Sequencing used peripheral blood, obtained 28 days after the second AZD1222 dose. This receptor was identified in an adult who received the AZD1222 COVID-19 vaccine. V and J are TRBV7-9 and TRBJ1-3, with D perhaps matching TRBD1 (6 bases). In nucleotides, the CDR3 is TGTGCCAGCAGCTTGATGGCAGGGGATGGAAACACCATATATTTT. It encodes CASSLMAGDGNTIYF.